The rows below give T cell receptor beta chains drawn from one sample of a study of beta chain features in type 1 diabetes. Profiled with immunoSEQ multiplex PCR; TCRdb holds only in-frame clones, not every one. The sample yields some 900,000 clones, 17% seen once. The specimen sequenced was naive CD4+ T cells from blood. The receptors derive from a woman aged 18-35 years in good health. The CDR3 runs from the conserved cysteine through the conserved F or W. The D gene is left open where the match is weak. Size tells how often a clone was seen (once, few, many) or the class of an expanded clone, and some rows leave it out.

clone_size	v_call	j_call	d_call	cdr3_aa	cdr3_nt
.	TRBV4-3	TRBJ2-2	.	CASSQVDRRAGELFF	TGCGCCAGCAGCCAAGTGGACCGAAGAGCCGGGGAGCTGTTTTTT
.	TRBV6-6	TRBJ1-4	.	CASKTPEVEKLFF	TGTGCCAGCAAGACACCTGAGGTTGAAAAACTGTTTTTT
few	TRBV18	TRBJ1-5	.	CASSPPPGRTPGGPQHF	TGTGCCAGCTCACCACCGCCGGGGCGGACCCCGGGCGGGCCCCAGCATTTT
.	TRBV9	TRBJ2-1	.	CASSADQGRGLYNEQFF	TGTGCCAGCAGCGCCGACCAGGGGAGGGGGCTCTACAATGAGCAGTTCTTC
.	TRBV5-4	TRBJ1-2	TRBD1	CASSGTGGSLNYGYTF	TGTGCCAGCAGTGGGACAGGGGGTTCCCTTAACTATGGCTACACCTTC
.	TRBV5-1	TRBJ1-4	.	CASLKPDKSSTNEKLFF	TGCGCCAGCCTCAAACCGGACAAGAGTTCAACTAATGAAAAACTGTTTTTT
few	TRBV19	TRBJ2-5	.	CASSTSTQYQETQYF	TGTGCCAGTAGTACCTCTACACAATACCAAGAGACCCAGTACTTC
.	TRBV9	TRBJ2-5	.	CASSDRLIAETQYF	TGTGCCAGCAGCGACCGGCTGATTGCTGAGACCCAGTACTTC
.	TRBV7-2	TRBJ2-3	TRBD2	CASSFGTSGTDTQYF	TGTGCCAGCAGCTTTGGGACTAGCGGCACAGATACGCAGTATTTT
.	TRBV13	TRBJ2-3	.	CASSFGDMRTDTQYF	TGTGCCAGCAGCTTTGGGGATATGAGAACAGATACGCAGTATTTT
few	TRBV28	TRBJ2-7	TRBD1	CASVSSGQGAYEQYF	TGTGCCAGCGTCTCTTCGGGACAGGGGGCTTACGAGCAGTACTTC
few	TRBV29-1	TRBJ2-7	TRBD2	CSVEREGRYEQYF	TGCAGCGTTGAGCGGGAGGGCCGCTACGAGCAGTACTTC
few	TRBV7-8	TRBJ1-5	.	CASSLVSFGYSNQPQHF	TGTGCCAGCAGCTTAGTAAGCTTTGGGTATAGCAATCAGCCCCAGCATTTT
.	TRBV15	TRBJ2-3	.	CATSRDVLRNTQYF	TGTGCCACCAGCAGAGATGTGTTGAGAAATACGCAGTATTTT
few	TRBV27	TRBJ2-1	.	CASKQEGAGYNEQFF	TGTGCCAGCAAGCAGGAGGGGGCGGGATACAATGAGCAGTTCTTC
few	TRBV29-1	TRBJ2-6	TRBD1	CSVGTGSRKPGANVLTF	TGCAGCGTTGGGACAGGGTCTAGGAAGCCTGGGGCCAACGTCCTGACTTTC
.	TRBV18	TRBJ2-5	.	CASSYQETQYF	TGTGCCAGCTCATATCAAGAGACCCAGTACTTC
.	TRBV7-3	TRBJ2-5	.	CASSSSGPKETQYF	TGTGCCAGCAGCTCCTCTGGACCAAAAGAGACCCAGTACTTC
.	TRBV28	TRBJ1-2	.	CASSLWVRGDGYTF	TGTGCCAGCAGTTTATGGGTACGGGGGGACGGCTACACCTTC
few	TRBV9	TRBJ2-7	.	CASSVNVDPWGEQYF	TGTGCCAGCAGCGTAAATGTGGATCCCTGGGGCGAGCAGTACTTC
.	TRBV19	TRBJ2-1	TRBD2	CASSQNSGRSGEQFF	TGTGCCAGTAGCCAAAATAGCGGGAGGAGCGGTGAGCAGTTCTTC
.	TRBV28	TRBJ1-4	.	CASHRVPNEKLFF	TGTGCCAGTCACCGGGTCCCTAATGAAAAACTGTTTTTT
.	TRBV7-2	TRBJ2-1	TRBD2	CASSLAVLAGGGEQFF	TGTGCCAGCAGCTTAGCCGTGCTAGCGGGAGGTGGCGAGCAGTTCTTC
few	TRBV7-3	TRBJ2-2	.	CASSLRAGELFF	TGTGCCAGCAGCTTAAGGGCCGGGGAGCTGTTTTTT
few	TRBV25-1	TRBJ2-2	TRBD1	CASGDRGHTGELFF	TGTGCCAGCGGAGACAGGGGTCATACCGGGGAGCTGTTTTTT
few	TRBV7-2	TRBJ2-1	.	CASTGRVGEQFF	TGTGCCAGCACGGGACGGGTTGGTGAGCAGTTCTTC
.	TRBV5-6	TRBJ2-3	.	CASSLVALSTDTQYF	TGTGCCAGCAGCTTGGTGGCCCTTAGCACAGATACGCAGTATTTT
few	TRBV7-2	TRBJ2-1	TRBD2	CASSRLAGGYNEQFF	TGTGCCAGCAGCCGACTAGCGGGAGGGTACAATGAGCAGTTCTTC
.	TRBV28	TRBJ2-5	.	CASSQFSGEETQYF	TGTGCCAGCAGTCAATTTTCAGGGGAAGAGACCCAGTACTTC
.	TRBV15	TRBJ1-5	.	CATSRDLGGGNQPQHF	TGTGCCACCAGCAGAGATCTCGGGGGTGGCAATCAGCCCCAGCATTTT
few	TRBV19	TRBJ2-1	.	CASKRAGSYNEQFF	TGTGCCAGTAAGCGGGCCGGCTCCTACAATGAGCAGTTCTTC
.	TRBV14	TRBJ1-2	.	CASSQGTRRSGYTF	TGTGCCAGCAGCCAAGGGACCCGGAGAAGTGGCTACACCTTC
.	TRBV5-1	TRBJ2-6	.	CASSLLGSGANVLTF	TGCGCCAGCAGCTTGTTGGGCTCTGGGGCCAACGTCCTGACTTTC
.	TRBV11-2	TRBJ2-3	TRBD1	CASSSRTGRTDTQYF	TGTGCCAGCAGCTCCAGGACAGGGCGAACAGATACGCAGTATTTT
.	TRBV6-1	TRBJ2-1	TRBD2	CASSAASGSGNEQFF	TGTGCCAGCAGTGCAGCTAGCGGGAGTGGCAATGAGCAGTTCTTC
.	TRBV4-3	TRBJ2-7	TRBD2	CASSPTPPSGTSYEQYF	TGCGCCAGCAGCCCAACCCCTCCTAGCGGGACCTCCTACGAGCAGTACTTC
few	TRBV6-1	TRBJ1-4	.	CASREQGNHIGEKLFF	TGTGCCAGCAGAGAACAGGGAAATCATATCGGTGAAAAACTGTTTTTT
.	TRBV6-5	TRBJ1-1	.	CASSYSFGPEAFF	TGTGCCAGCAGTTACTCGTTCGGACCTGAAGCTTTCTTT
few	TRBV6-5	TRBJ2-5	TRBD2	CASSYNAGGSETQYF	TGTGCCAGCAGTTACAACGCGGGAGGATCAGAGACCCAGTACTTC
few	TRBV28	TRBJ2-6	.	CASRGTSGANVLTF	TGTGCCAGCAGGGGTACCTCTGGGGCCAACGTCCTGACTTTC
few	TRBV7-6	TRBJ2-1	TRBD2	CASSLGPAGAFNEQFF	TGTGCCAGCAGCTTAGGTCCAGCGGGAGCTTTCAATGAGCAGTTCTTC
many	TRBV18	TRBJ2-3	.	CASSPPGTDTQYF	TGTGCCAGCTCACCACCAGGCACAGATACGCAGTATTTT
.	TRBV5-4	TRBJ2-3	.	CASSLRDGGDTQYF	TGTGCCAGCAGCTTGCGGGACGGTGGAGATACGCAGTATTTT
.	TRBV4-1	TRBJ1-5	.	CASSQDAAGPHQPQHF	TGCGCCAGCAGCCAAGACGCGGCGGGGCCCCATCAGCCCCAGCATTTT
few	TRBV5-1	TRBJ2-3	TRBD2	CASSLTLADTDTQYF	TGCGCCAGCAGCTTGACTCTAGCGGACACAGATACGCAGTATTTT
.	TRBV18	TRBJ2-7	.	CASSYSQGESYEQYF	TGTGCCAGCTCATATTCACAGGGAGAGTCCTACGAGCAGTACTTC
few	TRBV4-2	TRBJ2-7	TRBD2	CASSSGLAGSDEQYF	TGTGCCAGCAGCTCGGGACTAGCGGGATCCGACGAGCAGTACTTC
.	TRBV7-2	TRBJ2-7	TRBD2	CASNSGLASYEQYF	TGTGCCAGCAACTCGGGACTAGCTTCCTACGAGCAGTACTTC
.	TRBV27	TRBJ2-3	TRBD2	CASSTMPWREGHTDTQYF	TGTGCCAGCAGTACAATGCCGTGGCGGGAGGGCCACACAGATACGCAGTATTTT
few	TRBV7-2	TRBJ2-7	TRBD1	CASEGQGVYEQYF	TGTGCCAGCGAAGGTCAGGGGGTCTACGAGCAGTACTTC
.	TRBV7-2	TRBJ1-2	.	CASSLLGPTDGYTF	TGTGCCAGCAGCTTATTAGGACCGACCGATGGCTACACCTTC
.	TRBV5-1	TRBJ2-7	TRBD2	CASSFGGSYEQYF	TGCGCCAGCAGCTTTGGCGGGAGCTACGAGCAGTACTTC
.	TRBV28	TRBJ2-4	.	CASSLTAAGSRNIQYF	TGTGCCAGCAGTTTAACGGCGGCGGGAAGTAGGAACATTCAGTACTTC
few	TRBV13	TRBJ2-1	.	CASRYRGQGYNEQFF	TGTGCCAGCAGATACCGGGGGCAAGGGTACAATGAGCAGTTCTTC
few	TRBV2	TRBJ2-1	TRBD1	CASSVRTGIYNEQFF	TGTGCCAGCAGTGTGCGGACAGGGATTTACAATGAGCAGTTCTTC
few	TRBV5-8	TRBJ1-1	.	CASSVGLGALNTEAFF	TGTGCCAGCAGCGTAGGATTGGGCGCTCTGAACACTGAAGCTTTCTTT